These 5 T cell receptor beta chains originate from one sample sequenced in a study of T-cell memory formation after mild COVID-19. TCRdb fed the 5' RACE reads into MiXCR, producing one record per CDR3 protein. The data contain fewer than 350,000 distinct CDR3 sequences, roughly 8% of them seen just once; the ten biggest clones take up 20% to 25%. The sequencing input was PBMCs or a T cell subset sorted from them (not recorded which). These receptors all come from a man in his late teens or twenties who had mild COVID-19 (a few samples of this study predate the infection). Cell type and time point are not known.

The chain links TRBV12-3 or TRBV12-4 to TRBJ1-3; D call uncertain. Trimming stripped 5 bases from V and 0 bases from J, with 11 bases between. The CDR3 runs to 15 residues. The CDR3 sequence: CASSQRDFSGNTIYF. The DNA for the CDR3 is TGTGCCAGCAGTCAACGGGATTTCTCTGGAAACACCATATATTTT.

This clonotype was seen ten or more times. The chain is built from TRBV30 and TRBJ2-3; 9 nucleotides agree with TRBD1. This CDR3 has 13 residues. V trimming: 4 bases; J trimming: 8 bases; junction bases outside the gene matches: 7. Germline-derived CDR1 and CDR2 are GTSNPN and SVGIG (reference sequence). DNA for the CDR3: TGTGCCTGGAAGGGACAGGGTAGGGGTACGCAGTATTTT. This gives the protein CAWKGQGRGTQYF.

CDR3 amino acids: CASSPRQPDSNQPQHF. Here the CDR3 DNA reads TGTGCCAGCTCACCGCGACAGCCGGATAGCAATCAGCCCCAGCATTTT. This rearrangement joins TRBV18 to TRBJ1-5; D might be TRBD1 (5 bases). This CDR3 spans 16 amino acids. Trimming pared 3 bases from V and 0 bases from J, leaving 12 bases between. CDR1 is KGHSH, CDR2 LQKENI, per germline.

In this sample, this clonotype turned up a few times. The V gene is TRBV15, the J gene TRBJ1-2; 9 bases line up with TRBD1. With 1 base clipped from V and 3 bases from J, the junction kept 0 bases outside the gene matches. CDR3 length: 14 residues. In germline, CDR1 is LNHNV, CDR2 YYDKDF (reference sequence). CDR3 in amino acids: CATSRGTGDYGYTF. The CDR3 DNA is TGTGCCACCAGCAGAGGGACAGGGGACTATGGCTACACCTTC.

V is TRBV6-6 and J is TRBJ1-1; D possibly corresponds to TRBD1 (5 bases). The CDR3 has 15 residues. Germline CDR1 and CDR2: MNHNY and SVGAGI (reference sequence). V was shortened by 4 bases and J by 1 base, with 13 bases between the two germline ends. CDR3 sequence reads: CASSLGFGTNTEAFF. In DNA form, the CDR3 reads TGTGCCAGCAGTTTAGGTTTCGGGACGAACACTGAAGCTTTCTTT.